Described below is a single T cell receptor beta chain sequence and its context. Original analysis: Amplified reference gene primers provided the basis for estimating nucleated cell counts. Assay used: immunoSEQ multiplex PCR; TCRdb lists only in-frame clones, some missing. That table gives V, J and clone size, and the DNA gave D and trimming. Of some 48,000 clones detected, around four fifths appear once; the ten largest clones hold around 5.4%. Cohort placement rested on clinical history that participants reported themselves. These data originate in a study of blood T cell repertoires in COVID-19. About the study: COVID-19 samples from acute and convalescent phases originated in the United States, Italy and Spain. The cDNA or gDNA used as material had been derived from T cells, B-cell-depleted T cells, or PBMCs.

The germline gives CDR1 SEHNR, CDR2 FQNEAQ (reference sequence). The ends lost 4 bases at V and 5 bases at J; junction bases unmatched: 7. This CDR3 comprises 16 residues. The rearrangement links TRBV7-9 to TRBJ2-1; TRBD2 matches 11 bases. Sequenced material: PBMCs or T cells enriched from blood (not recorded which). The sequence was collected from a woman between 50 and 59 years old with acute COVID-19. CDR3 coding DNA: TGTGCCAGCAGCTCAGGGACTAGCGGCACCAACAATGAGCAGTTCTTC. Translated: CASSSGTSGTNNEQFF.